Presented here are 21 T cell receptor beta chains from one specimen sequenced in a study of CD8 T cells in ankylosing spondylitis. TCRdb re-derived calls from the 5' RACE reads in MiXCR, one entry per CDR3 protein. Of approximately 25,000 distinct CDR3 sequences detected, roughly 7.9% appear once; the ten largest clones hold around 30%. Sequenced: blood. These receptors all come from a male donor with ankylosing spondylitis or in good health (not recorded which).

The sample holds one count of this clonotype. J is TRBJ2-2 and V is TRBV4-3; D unclear. This CDR3 contains 14 residues. V lost 3 bases and J 7 bases, leaving 12 bases between the germline ends. CDR1 LGHNA and CDR2 YSLEER come from the germline V gene. Written as DNA, the CDR3 is TGCGCCAGCAGCCATGTCAGTGGCGACGGGGAGCTGTTTTTT. The encoded protein is CASSHVSGDGELFF.

The table lists this clonotype with a few counts. J is TRBJ2-2 and V is TRBV12-3 or TRBV12-4; D not resolved. V dropped 5 bases and J dropped 3 bases, with 13 bases sitting between them. The CDR3 totals 15 residues. The CDR3 region has the DNA TGTGCCAGCAGTCCGGCGTACAGTGACACCGGGGAGCTGTTTTTT. Residues: CASSPAYSDTGELFF.

This rearrangement joins TRBV29-1 to TRBJ1-1, with D possibly TRBD1 on 5 matching bases. Trimming shortened V by 2 bases and J by 5 bases, and 12 bases separated the two germline ends. Per the germline V gene, CDR1 is SQVTM and CDR2 is ANQGSEA. The CDR3 covers 13 residues. The CDR3 DNA is TGCAGCGTTGAAACGGGGCTCGGGACTGAAGCTTTCTTT. Residues: CSVETGLGTEAFF.

This clonotype was seen more than once but under ten times. The chain combines TRBV28 with TRBJ2-2; the D is unclear. V was shortened by 5 bases and J by 0 bases, with 10 bases between the two germline ends. The CDR3 loop spans 15 amino acids. Germline CDR1 MDHEN, CDR2 SYDVKM. The CDR3 DNA sequence: TGTGCCAGCAGTCCATCGGCAGCGAACACCGGGGAGCTGTTTTTT. This gives the protein CASSPSAANTGELFF.

This clonotype showed up just a few times. V gene TRBV5-1 combines with J gene TRBJ1-1, with 7 positions matching TRBD1. Looked up from germline, CDR1 is SGHRS and CDR2 is YFSETQ. The CDR3 is made up of 16 amino acids. Losses at the gene ends were 3 bases for V and 0 bases for J; bases not matched to a gene: 8. CDR3 amino acids: CASSSPNRGLNTEAFF. In nucleotides, the CDR3 is TGCGCCAGCAGCTCGCCCAACAGGGGCTTGAACACTGAAGCTTTCTTT.

CDR3 residues: CATSDPWGGTGELFF. The CDR3 coding sequence is TGTGCCACCAGTGATCCATGGGGGGGCACCGGGGAGCTGTTTTTT. V and J are TRBV24-1 and TRBJ2-2, with 7 positions matching TRBD2. There are 15 residues in the CDR3. V was clipped by 3 bases and J by 4 bases; unmatched bases: 4. Germline lookup yields CDR1 KGHDR and CDR2 SFDVKD.

This clonotype has more than one count but fewer than ten. The chain joins TRBV7-6 to TRBJ1-1; D unresolved. With 5 bases removed from V and 4 bases from J, the gap between germline ends came to 20 bases. CDR3 size: 16 residues. Germline lookup yields CDR1 SGHVS and CDR2 FNYEAQ. The chain's CDR3 is CASSATTSGGFTEAFF. The CDR3 bases are TGTGCCAGCAGCGCTACTACCTCGGGTGGGTTCACTGAAGCTTTCTTT.

This clonotype was detected only a few times. The V call is TRBV20-1, the J call TRBJ2-3; the D gene is possibly TRBD2 (6 bases). The CDR3 totals 17 residues. V lost 0 bases and J lost 1, with 17 bases in between. Looked up from germline, CDR1 is DFQATT and CDR2 is SNEGSKA (reference sequence). The chain's CDR3 is CSARDWGRLGGTDTQYF. For the CDR3, the DNA is TGCAGTGCTAGAGATTGGGGGAGACTAGGGGGCACAGATACGCAGTATTTT.

The gene calls are TRBV12-3 or TRBV12-4 and TRBJ2-7; TRBD2 might be the D (6 bases). Between the trimmed V and J ends, which lost 11 bases and 2 bases, there was a span of 19 bases. The CDR3 runs 14 residues. The CDR3 DNA follows: TGTGCCCCCGAACTGGGGGGTCAGACCTACGAGCAGTACGTC. Protein: CAPELGGQTYEQYV.

V is TRBV5-1 and J is TRBJ2-3; 7 nucleotides align to TRBD1. V gave up 3 bases and J gave up 3 bases; unmatched junction bases: 16. Germline-derived CDR1 and CDR2 are SGHRS and YFSETQ. The CDR3 runs to 18 residues. Here the CDR3 DNA reads TGCGCCAGCAGCTCCGGAAGACAGGGTGCCAAGGGAACAGATACGCAGTATTTT. Translated: CASSSGRQGAKGTDTQYF.

By proportion, this clonotype is medium-sized. V is TRBV20-1 and J is TRBJ2-4; no definite D call. This CDR3 region has 14 residues. Trimming cost V 6 bases and J 0 bases, with 12 bases left between them. CDR1 and CDR2 from the germline V gene are DFQATT and SNEGSKA (reference sequence). The CDR3 here is CSAPRGLAKNIQYF. In DNA form, the CDR3 reads TGCAGTGCCCCCCGCGGTTTAGCCAAAAACATTCAGTACTTC.

This clonotype occurred a few times. This chain links TRBV4-2 with TRBJ1-4; 9 positions agree with TRBD1. Trimming took 5 bases from V and 8 from J; bases not matched to a gene: 6. The germline gives CDR1 LGHNA, CDR2 YNFKEQ. The CDR3 totals 14 residues. CDR3 sequence: CASSFRDRVEKLFF. In DNA form, the CDR3 reads TGTGCCAGCAGCTTCCGGGACAGGGTGGAAAAACTGTTTTTT.

In nucleotides, the CDR3 is TGTGCCAGCAGTTTTAATGAAAAACTGTTTTTT. Translation: CASSFNEKLFF. This chain connects TRBV27 to TRBJ1-4; unclear D gene. The CDR3 extends over 11 amino acids. The V end lost 3 bases, the J end lost 4 bases, and 0 bases lay between the germline ends. Germline CDR1 MNHEY, CDR2 SMNVEV (reference sequence).

This clonotype occurred many times. This chain links TRBV9 with TRBJ2-1; no definite D call. CDR1 is SGDLS and CDR2 is YYNGEE in the germline V gene. CDR3 size: 14 residues. Between the trimmed V and J ends, which lost 0 bases and 6 bases, there was a span of 10 bases. CDR3 protein: CASSVDGGINEQFF. The CDR3 DNA follows: TGTGCCAGCAGCGTAGACGGCGGTATCAATGAGCAGTTCTTC.

This clonotype has at least ten counts. The chain links TRBV5-1 to TRBJ2-3; 10 nucleotides agree with TRBD2. CDR3 size: 15 residues. In germline, CDR1 is SGHRS, CDR2 YFSETQ. V was clipped by 5 bases and J by 3 bases; unmatched bases: 6. CDR3 sequence reads: CASRPPGLATDTQYF. CDR3 nucleotides: TGCGCCAGCAGACCCCCGGGACTAGCGACAGATACGCAGTATTTT. Variable domain in full (rest from reference TRBV5-1 and TRBJ2-3): KAGVTQTPRYLIKTRGQQVTLSCSPISGHRSVSWYQQTPGQGLQFLFEYFSETQRNKGNFPGRFSGRQFSNSRSEMNVSTLELGDSALYLCASRPPGLATDTQYFGPGTRLTVL.

The CDR3 loop is CASSRTGGGGELFF. In DNA form, the CDR3 reads TGTGCCAGCTCTCGGACAGGGGGCGGCGGGGAGCTGTTTTTT. The V call is TRBV12-3 or TRBV12-4, the J call TRBJ2-2; the match to TRBD1 covers 11 bases. The CDR3 length is 14 residues. V dropped 8 bases and J dropped 7; count of bases not matched to a gene: 6.

This clonotype was seen ten or more times. For the CDR3, the DNA is TGCAGCGTTGAAGCTAGCGGGAGAGGAGATACGCAGTATTTT. This gives the protein CSVEASGRGDTQYF. The V and J genes are TRBV29-1 and TRBJ2-3; 10 nucleotides agree with TRBD2. The CDR3 runs to 14 residues. Germline loops: CDR1 SQVTM, CDR2 ANQGSEA. Losses at the gene ends were 1 base for V and 5 bases for J; bases not matched to a gene: 3.

The chain links TRBV7-2 to TRBJ2-5; TRBD2 matches 10 bases. Germline loops: CDR1 SGHTA, CDR2 FQGNSA. The ends lost 0 bases at V and 0 bases at J; junction bases unmatched: 4. The length of the CDR3 is 17 residues. CDR3 in DNA: TGTGCCAGCAGCTTAGCTGAAGCGGGGGGGTACCAAGAGACCCAGTACTTC. Protein sequence: CASSLAEAGGYQETQYF.

V and J are TRBV5-1 and TRBJ2-1; 8 nucleotides align to TRBD2. Germline V gene lookup returns CDR1 SGHRS and CDR2 YFSETQ. J lost 5 bases, V lost 5 bases, and 6 bases had no gene match. The CDR3 consists of 14 residues. This chain's CDR3 is CASRTGGPDNEQFF. DNA of the CDR3: TGCGCCAGCAGGACGGGGGGGCCTGACAATGAGCAGTTCTTC.

This clonotype was counted many times. This chain links TRBV20-1 with TRBJ1-1; D call uncertain. The ends were cut back, 0 bases at V and 4 bases at J, with 12 bases in the middle. Germline values: CDR1 DFQATT, CDR2 SNEGSKA (reference sequence). The CDR3 runs to 14 residues. CDR3 sequence reads: CSARDQGRFTEAFF. In DNA, the CDR3 is TGCAGTGCTAGAGACCAAGGGCGCTTCACTGAAGCTTTCTTT.

The sample holds many counts of this clonotype. The chain employs TRBV12-3 or TRBV12-4 and TRBJ1-3; unclear D gene. Trimming took 6 bases from V and 2 from J, leaving 5 bases between them. The CDR3 covers 12 residues. Here the CDR3 DNA reads TGTGCCAGCAGGGGCACTGGAAACACCATATATTTT. Its translation: CASRGTGNTIYF.